These 18 T cell receptor beta chains share one sample of origin, sequenced in a study of CD8+ T cells in alopecia areata. Described treatment: oral pan-JAK inhibitor, 5-10 mg twice daily. RNA extraction was followed by reverse transcription into cDNA, which acted as the sequencing template. Only in-frame clones appear in the TCRdb table, and some are missing; sequencing was by immunoSEQ multiplex PCR. The sample lists about 180,000 clones, 53% seen once, with under 14% in the top ten. Specimen: CD8+ T cells sorted from blood, collected at week 24, from a patient treated with tofacitinib. The receptors were gathered from a human donor with alopecia areata.

The chain is built from TRBV13 and TRBJ1-1; D may be TRBD1 (6 bases). This CDR3 is built from 15 residues. V was pared by 4 bases and J by 1 base, with 13 bases between. The V gene's germline CDR1 is PRHDT and CDR2 FYEKMQ (reference sequence). The CDR3 coding sequence is TGTGCCAGCAGCTCAGCCACAGGGAAGAACACTGAAGCTTTCTTT. Protein: CASSSATGKNTEAFF.

This chain joins TRBV15 and TRBJ1-1; TRBD1 aligns across 8 bases. Germline lookup yields CDR1 LNHNV and CDR2 YYDKDF (reference sequence). This CDR3 region has 16 residues. The junction had 7 bases not matched to a gene; V was cut back by 1 base and J by 3 bases. This CDR3 is CATSRGSQGAYTEAFF. CDR3 in DNA: TGTGCCACCAGCAGAGGTTCTCAGGGGGCATACACTGAAGCTTTCTTT. The entire variable domain, with the rest obtained from reference TRBV15 and TRBJ1-1, is as follows: DAMVIQNPRYQVTQFGKPVTLSCSQTLNHNVMYWYQQKSSQAPKLLFHYYDKDFNNEADTPDNFQSRRPNTSFCFLDIRSPGLGDTAMYLCATSRGSQGAYTEAFFGQGTRLTVV.

V gene TRBV29-1 combines with J gene TRBJ2-3; D is ambiguous. Germline lookup yields CDR1 SQVTM and CDR2 ANQGSEA. V was trimmed by 5 bases and J by 6 bases, leaving 12 bases between them. This CDR3 is 12 amino acids long. The CDR3 loop is CSVKGEGDTQYF. CDR3 in DNA: TGCAGCGTTAAAGGTGAAGGGGATACGCAGTATTTT.

The rearrangement links TRBV19 to TRBJ2-7; TRBD1 matches at 11 bases. V lost 7 bases, J lost 4 bases, and 3 bases stayed unmatched. The V gene's germline CDR1 is LNHDA and CDR2 SQIVND (reference sequence). The CDR3 totals 13 residues. The CDR3, as DNA: TGTGCCAGTAAAGGGACAGGGGGATACGAGCAGTACTTC. This gives the protein CASKGTGGYEQYF.

J is TRBJ2-7 and V is TRBV9; D is perhaps TRBD2 (6 bases). Trimming took off 0 bases at V and 3 bases at J, with 13 bases between the two ends. Germline V gene data show CDR1 as SGDLS and CDR2 as YYNGEE. The CDR3 consists of 15 residues. For the CDR3, the DNA is TGTGCCAGCAGCGTAGGCGGGGAGTCCTACTACGAGCAGTACTTC. Its translation is CASSVGGESYYEQYF.

The rearrangement joins TRBV5-4 to TRBJ2-7, with D perhaps being TRBD1 or TRBD2 (5 bases each). The CDR3 is 13 residues long. Germline V gene lookup returns CDR1 SGHNT and CDR2 YYREEE (reference sequence). V was clipped by 1 base and J by 7 bases, with 12 bases between them. CDR3 residues: CASSLWDEEEQYF. The CDR3 region has the DNA TGTGCCAGCAGCTTGTGGGACGAGGAAGAGCAGTACTTC.

This clone occurred a few times. V gene TRBV2 combines with J gene TRBJ1-6, with D unclear. Germline-derived CDR1 and CDR2 are SNHLY and FYNNEI. This CDR3 spans 18 amino acids. V was cut by 10 bases and J by 0 bases, with 22 bases left in between. The CDR3 is CAKKRGQRASSYNSPLHF. Here the CDR3 DNA reads TGTGCCAAAAAGAGAGGCCAGCGCGCTAGCTCCTATAATTCACCCCTCCACTTT. The full variable domain, completed using reference TRBV2 and TRBJ1-6, is EPEVTQTPSHQVTQMGQEVILRCVPISNHLYFYWYRQILGQKVEFLVSFYNNEISEKSEIFDDQFSVERPDGSNFTLKIRSTKLEDSAMYFCAKKRGQRASSYNSPLHFGNGTRLTVT.

This clone was recorded a few times. This chain connects TRBV19 to TRBJ1-2, with TRBD1 as a possible D gene (5 bases). Looked up from germline, CDR1 is LNHDA and CDR2 is SQIVND (reference sequence). The germline V and J ends were trimmed by 4 bases and 4 bases, with 16 bases remaining between them. This CDR3 region has 15 residues. The CDR3 here is CASSTSGPSLYGYTF. The CDR3 coding sequence is TGTGCCAGTAGTACTTCGGGACCGTCACTCTATGGCTACACCTTC.

The chain links TRBV5-6 to TRBJ2-3, with 7 bases lining up with TRBD2. V gave up 4 bases and J gave up 2 bases; unmatched junction bases: 10. The CDR3 loop spans 16 amino acids. Germline loops: CDR1 SGHDT, CDR2 YYEEEE. The CDR3: CASSHDEAGTTDTQYF. The CDR3, as DNA: TGTGCCAGCAGCCACGACGAAGCGGGGACCACAGATACGCAGTATTTT.

This clone was counted between two and nine times. The chain is built from TRBV30 and TRBJ2-7; D ambiguous. Germline V gene data show CDR1 as GTSNPN and CDR2 as SVGIG (reference sequence). The CDR3 covers 12 residues. V was pared by 6 bases and J by 5 bases, with 14 bases between. The CDR3 DNA reads as TGTGCCTGTTCAGACCTGAGCAACGAGCAGTACTTC. As protein: CACSDLSNEQYF.

This clone has only a few counts. Distinct nucleotide sequences in the sample also encode this CDR3. The chain combines TRBV9 with TRBJ1-1; 12 nucleotides line up with TRBD1. The germline V gene has CDR1 SGDLS and CDR2 YYNGEE. The CDR3 contains 13 residues. Trimming at V came to 2 bases and at J to 8 bases, leaving 1 base not matched to a gene. The CDR3 reads CASSVGTGGEAFF. CDR3 DNA sequence: TGTGCCAGCAGCGTTGGGACAGGGGGCGAAGCTTTCTTT.

The chain recombines TRBV19 with TRBJ1-1; 9 bases line up with TRBD1. The germline gives CDR1 LNHDA, CDR2 SQIVND (reference sequence). V trimming: 10 bases; J trimming: 6 bases; junction bases outside the gene matches: 6. The CDR3 contains 12 residues. CDR3: CATGTGLAEAFF. The CDR3 DNA reads as TGTGCCACGGGGACAGGGCTCGCTGAAGCTTTCTTT.

This clone has just a few counts. The rearrangement uses TRBV5-6 and TRBJ1-1; D is uncertain. The CDR3 length is 12 residues. V lost 1 base, J lost 3 bases, and 4 bases lay in between. Germline loops: CDR1 SGHDT, CDR2 YYEEEE. CDR3 bases: TGTGCCAGCAGCTTGCGGTACACTGAAGCTTTCTTT. Its translation: CASSLRYTEAFF. Combining the CDR3 with reference TRBV5-6 and TRBJ1-1 gives the whole variable domain DAGVTQSPTHLIKTRGQQVTLRCSPKSGHDTVSWYQQALGQGPQFIFQYYEEEERQRGNFPDRFSGHQFPNYSSELNVNALLLGDSALYLCASSLRYTEAFFGQGTRLTVV.

The J gene is TRBJ2-7, the V gene TRBV29-1, with D possibly being TRBD1 (5 bases). V shed 1 base and J shed 3 bases, with 10 bases lying between them. The CDR3 has 13 residues. The germline gives CDR1 SQVTM, CDR2 ANQGSEA. The CDR3 reads CSVEATDNYEQYF. CDR3 bases: TGCAGCGTTGAAGCGACAGATAACTACGAGCAGTACTTC.

There are a few counts of this clone. The chain carries TRBV9 and TRBJ2-1; possibly TRBD2 for D (6 bases). V lost 4 bases and J lost 6, with 20 bases in between. The CDR3 runs 16 residues. CDR1 and CDR2 (germline): SGDLS, YYNGEE. The CDR3 sequence: CASSLSGTQPSNEQFF. For the CDR3, the DNA is TGTGCCAGCAGCCTCTCCGGGACTCAACCCTCCAATGAGCAGTTCTTC.

In its sample, this clone was seen a few times. The rearrangement links TRBV5-1 to TRBJ2-1, with 11 nucleotides matching TRBD2. Germline V gene lookup returns CDR1 SGHRS and CDR2 YFSETQ. The CDR3 has 16 residues. V shed 2 bases and J 0 bases; nucleotides not matched to a gene: 1. The CDR3 region is CASSFLAGGSYNEQFF. Here the CDR3 DNA reads TGCGCCAGCAGCTTCCTAGCGGGGGGCTCCTACAATGAGCAGTTCTTC.

This clone has only a few counts. The chain couples TRBV5-6 to TRBJ2-1; the D call may be TRBD1 or TRBD2 (5 bases each). V lost 4 bases, J lost 6 bases, and 11 bases lay in between. Germline lookup yields CDR1 SGHDT and CDR2 YYEEEE. The CDR3 is made up of 13 amino acids. CDR3 protein: CASSAGTLNEQFF. The CDR3 DNA reads TGTGCCAGCAGCGCCGGGACCCTCAATGAGCAGTTCTTC.

The chain joins TRBV6-6 to TRBJ2-5; 10 bases map to TRBD1. The length of the CDR3 is 14 residues. CDR1 MNHNY and CDR2 SVGAGI come from the germline V gene (reference sequence). V lost 5 bases and J lost 5; bases outside the gene matches: 5. In DNA form, the CDR3 reads TGTGCCAGCAGTCCGACAGGGGGCTTTGAGACCCAGTACTTC. Translating it yields CASSPTGGFETQYF.